The 2 T cell receptor beta chains presented below share a single source sample, sequenced in a study of CD8 T cells in ankylosing spondylitis. Their specific antigens are unknown. General study results and limits: A motif of under ten highly homologous TCR beta variants was seen as apparently characteristic of ankylosing spondylitis blood.

From the 5' RACE reads, TCRdb called clonotypes with MiXCR, one entry per CDR3 protein. The sample carries some 330,000 distinct CDR3 sequences, 6.5% to 10% recorded once. Source material: blood, either unsorted or a sorted T cell fraction (not recorded which). Receptors originate from a male donor with ankylosing spondylitis.

The chain is built from TRBV2 and TRBJ1-2; 9 bases are a match to TRBD1. The V and J ends lost 8 bases and 6 bases, in that order; junction bases with no gene match: 7. Germline V gene data show CDR1 as SNHLY and CDR2 as FYNNEI. CDR3 size: 13 residues. The CDR3 reads CASGTGRGNGYTF. The CDR3 DNA reads as TGTGCCAGCGGGACAGGGAGGGGGAATGGCTACACCTTC.

This chain connects TRBV9 to TRBJ2-3, with a possible D match to TRBD2 (5 bases). The CDR3 totals 13 residues. V was pared by 0 bases and J by 6 bases, with 8 bases between. Germline-derived CDR1 and CDR2 are SGDLS and YYNGEE. The CDR3 DNA is TGTGCCAGCAGCGTAGGGACTCCTGATACGCAGTATTTT. It is translated as CASSVGTPDTQYF.